This T cell receptor beta chain was captured by sequencing in a study of early T cells in non-severe SARS-CoV-2 infection. Whole-study findings and limits: Anti-spike CD8 responses were favored in VDJdb matching, and private and CD4 specificities were missed.

TCRdb re-called the 5' RACE reads through MiXCR, storing one row per CDR3 protein. This sample yields about 54,000 distinct CDR3 sequences, of which roughly 8% are seen a single time; roughly a tenth belongs to the top ten. Germline V gene sequence: CDR1 SGHTA, CDR2 FQGTGA. The CDR3 has 13 amino acids. With V trimmed by 3 bases and J by 14 bases, 7 bases remained unmatched. This clonotype has a handful of counts. What it recognizes is unknown. The clonotype was recovered from an adult who was a healthcare worker with PCR-confirmed SARS-CoV-2 infection or an uninfected control (not recorded which). This material consisted of whole blood, taken at baseline. This chain joins TRBV7-3 and TRBJ1-2; TRBD1 agrees at 12 bases. CDR3 protein: CASSFRDRGHLTF. The CDR3 coding sequence is TGTGCCAGCAGCTTTCGGGACAGGGGGCATTTAACCTTC.